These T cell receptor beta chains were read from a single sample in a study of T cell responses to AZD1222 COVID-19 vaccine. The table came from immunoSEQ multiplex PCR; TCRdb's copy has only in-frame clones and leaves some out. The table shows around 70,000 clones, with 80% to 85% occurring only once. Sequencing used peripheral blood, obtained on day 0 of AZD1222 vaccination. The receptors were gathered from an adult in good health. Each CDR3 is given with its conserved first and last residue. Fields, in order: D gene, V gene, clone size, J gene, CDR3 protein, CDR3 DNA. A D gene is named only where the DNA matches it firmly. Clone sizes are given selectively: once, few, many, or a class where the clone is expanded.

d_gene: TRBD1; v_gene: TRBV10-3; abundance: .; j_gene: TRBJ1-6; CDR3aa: CAISESDRSDNSPLHF; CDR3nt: TGTGCCATCAGTGAGTCGGACAGGTCCGATAATTCACCCCTCCACTTT
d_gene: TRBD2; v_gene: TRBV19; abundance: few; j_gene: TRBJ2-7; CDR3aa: CASSIGSRGAYEQYF; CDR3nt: TGTGCCAGTAGTATAGGGTCGCGGGGGGCCTACGAGCAGTACTTC
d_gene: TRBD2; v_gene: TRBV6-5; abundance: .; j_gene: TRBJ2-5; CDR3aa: CASSYQPSGFQETQYF; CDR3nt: TGTGCCAGCAGTTACCAGCCTAGCGGGTTCCAAGAGACCCAGTACTTC
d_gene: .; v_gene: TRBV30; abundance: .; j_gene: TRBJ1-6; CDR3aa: CAWSVSQNSPLHF; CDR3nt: TGTGCCTGGAGTGTGAGTCAGAATTCACCCCTCCACTTT
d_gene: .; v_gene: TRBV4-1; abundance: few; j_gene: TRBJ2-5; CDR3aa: CASSQDRDPAETQYF; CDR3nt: TGCGCCAGCAGCCAAGACCGGGACCCCGCGGAGACCCAGTACTTC
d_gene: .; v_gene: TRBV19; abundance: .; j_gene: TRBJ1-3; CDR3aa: CASKVQNSGNTIYF; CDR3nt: TGTGCCAGTAAGGTACAGAACTCTGGAAACACCATATATTTT
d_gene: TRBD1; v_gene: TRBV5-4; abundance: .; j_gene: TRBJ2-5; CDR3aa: CASSSRDRGETQYF; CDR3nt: TGTGCCAGCAGCAGCCGGGACAGGGGAGAGACCCAGTACTTC
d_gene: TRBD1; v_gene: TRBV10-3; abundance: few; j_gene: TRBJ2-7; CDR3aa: CAISPIQGAHEQYF; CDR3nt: TGTGCCATCAGTCCTATACAGGGGGCCCACGAGCAGTACTTC
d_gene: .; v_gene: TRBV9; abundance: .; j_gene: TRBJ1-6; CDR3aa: CASSGVGDSPLHF; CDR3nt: TGTGCCAGCAGCGGGGTTGGGGATTCACCCCTCCACTTT
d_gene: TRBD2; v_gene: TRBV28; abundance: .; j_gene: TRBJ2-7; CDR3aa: CASIERRGSSYEQYF; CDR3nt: TGTGCCAGCATCGAGCGGCGGGGGAGCTCCTACGAGCAGTACTTC
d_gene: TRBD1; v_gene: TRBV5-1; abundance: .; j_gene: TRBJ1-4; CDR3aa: CASSPNRIVPGQHEKLFF; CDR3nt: TGCGCCAGCAGCCCCAATCGTATAGTACCGGGACAGCATGAAAAACTGTTTTTT
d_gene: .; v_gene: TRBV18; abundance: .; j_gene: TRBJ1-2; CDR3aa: CASSPPGQYVFGYTF; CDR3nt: TGTGCCAGCTCACCACCCGGACAGTACGTCTTTGGCTACACCTTC
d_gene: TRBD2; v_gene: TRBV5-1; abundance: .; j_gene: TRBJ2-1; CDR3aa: CASSQTSGGLYNEQFF; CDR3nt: TGCGCCAGCAGCCAGACTAGCGGGGGGCTATACAATGAGCAGTTCTTC
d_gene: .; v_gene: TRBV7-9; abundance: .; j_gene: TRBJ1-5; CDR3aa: CASSFSGNNQPQHF; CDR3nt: TGTGCCAGCAGCTTCTCTGGGAACAATCAGCCCCAGCATTTT
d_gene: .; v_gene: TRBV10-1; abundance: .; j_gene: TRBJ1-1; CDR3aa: CASRGLGTEAFF; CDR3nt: TGCGCCAGCAGAGGGTTGGGGACTGAAGCTTTCTTT
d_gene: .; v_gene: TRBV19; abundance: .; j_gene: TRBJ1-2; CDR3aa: CASSITSNGYTF; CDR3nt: TGTGCCAGTAGTATTACGAGCAATGGCTACACCTTC
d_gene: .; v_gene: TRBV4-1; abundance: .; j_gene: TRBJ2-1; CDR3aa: CASSPPGAGGNEQFF; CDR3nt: TGCGCCAGCAGCCCCCCTGGGGCAGGGGGGAATGAGCAGTTCTTC
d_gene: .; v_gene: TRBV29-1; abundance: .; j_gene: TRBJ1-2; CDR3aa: CSVEGGYYGYTF; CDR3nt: TGCAGCGTTGAGGGTGGATACTATGGCTACACCTTC
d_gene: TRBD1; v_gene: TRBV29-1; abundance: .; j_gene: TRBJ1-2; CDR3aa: CSVPGTGDYGYTF; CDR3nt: TGCAGCGTTCCCGGGACAGGGGACTATGGCTACACCTTC
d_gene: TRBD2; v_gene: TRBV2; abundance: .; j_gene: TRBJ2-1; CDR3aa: CASSGGSSYNEQFF; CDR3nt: TGTGCCAGCTCCGGGGGGAGCTCCTACAATGAGCAGTTCTTC
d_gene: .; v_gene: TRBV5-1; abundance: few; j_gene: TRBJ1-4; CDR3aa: CASSQTFGKINEKLFF; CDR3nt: TGCGCCAGCAGTCAAACCTTTGGCAAGATTAATGAAAAACTGTTTTTT
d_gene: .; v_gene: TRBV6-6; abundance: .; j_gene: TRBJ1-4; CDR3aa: CASSDQGGEKLFF; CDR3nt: TGTGCCAGCAGTGATCAGGGCGGGGAAAAACTGTTTTTT
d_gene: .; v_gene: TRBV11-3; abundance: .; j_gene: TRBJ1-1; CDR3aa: CASSLVQNTEAFF; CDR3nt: TGTGCCAGCAGCTTAGTGCAGAACACTGAAGCTTTCTTT
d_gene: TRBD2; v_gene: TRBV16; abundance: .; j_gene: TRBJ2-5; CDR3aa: CASSQHIRLAGVGETQYF; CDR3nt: TGTGCCAGCAGCCAACACATCCGGCTAGCGGGGGTTGGAGAGACCCAGTACTTC
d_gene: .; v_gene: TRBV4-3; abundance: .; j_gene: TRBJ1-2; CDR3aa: CASSQGPSGKKAGYGYTF; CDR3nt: TGCGCCAGCAGCCAAGGTCCGTCAGGGAAAAAAGCGGGCTATGGCTACACCTTC
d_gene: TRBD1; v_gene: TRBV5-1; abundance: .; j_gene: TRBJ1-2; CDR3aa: CASSLRDRGRDGYTF; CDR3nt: TGCGCCAGCAGCTTACGGGACAGGGGGCGTGATGGCTACACCTTC
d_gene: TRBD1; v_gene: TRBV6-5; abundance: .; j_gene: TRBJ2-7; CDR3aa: CASRPNRGPYEQYF; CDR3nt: TGTGCCAGCAGACCTAACAGGGGGCCATACGAGCAGTACTTC